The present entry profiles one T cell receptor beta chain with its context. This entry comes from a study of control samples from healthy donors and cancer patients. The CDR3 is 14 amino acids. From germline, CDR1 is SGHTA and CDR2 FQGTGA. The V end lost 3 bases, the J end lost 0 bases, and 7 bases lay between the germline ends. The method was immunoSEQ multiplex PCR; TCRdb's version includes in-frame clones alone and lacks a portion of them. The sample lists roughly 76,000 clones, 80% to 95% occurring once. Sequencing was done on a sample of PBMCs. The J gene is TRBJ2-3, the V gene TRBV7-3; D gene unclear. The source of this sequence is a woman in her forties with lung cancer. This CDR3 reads CASSLYGSTDTQYF. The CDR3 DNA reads TGTGCCAGCAGCTTGTACGGTAGCACAGATACGCAGTATTTT.